This T cell receptor beta chain was profiled in a study of control samples from healthy donors and cancer patients. Per germline, CDR1 KGHSH and CDR2 LQKENI. V shed 6 bases and J shed 0 bases, with 3 bases lying between them. This CDR3 has 11 residues. Sequenced by immunoSEQ multiplex PCR; TCRdb stores in-frame clones only, minus some. This table has over 200,000 clones, approximately 80% appearing once. The TCR originated in a woman aged 55-75 years with lung cancer. The rearrangement links TRBV18 to TRBJ2-7; no clear D. The sequenced material came from PBMCs. In DNA, the CDR3 is TGTGCCAGCTCCATCTCCTACGAGCAGTACTTC. This gives the protein CASSISYEQYF.